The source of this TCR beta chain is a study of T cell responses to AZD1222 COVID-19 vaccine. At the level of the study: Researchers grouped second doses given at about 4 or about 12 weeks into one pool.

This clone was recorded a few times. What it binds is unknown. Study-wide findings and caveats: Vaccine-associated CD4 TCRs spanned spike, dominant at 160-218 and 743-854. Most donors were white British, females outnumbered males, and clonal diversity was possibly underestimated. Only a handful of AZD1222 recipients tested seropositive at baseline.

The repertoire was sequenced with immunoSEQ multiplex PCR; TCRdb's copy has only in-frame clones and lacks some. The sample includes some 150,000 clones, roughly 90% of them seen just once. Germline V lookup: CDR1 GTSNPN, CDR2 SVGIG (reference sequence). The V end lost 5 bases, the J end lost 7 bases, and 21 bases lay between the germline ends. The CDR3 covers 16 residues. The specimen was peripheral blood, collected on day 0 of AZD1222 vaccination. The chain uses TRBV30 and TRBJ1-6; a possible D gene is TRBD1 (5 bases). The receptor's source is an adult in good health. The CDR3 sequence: CAWGPSEGVGNSPLHF. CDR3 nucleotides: TGTGCCTGGGGTCCCTCCGAAGGGGTTGGAAATTCACCCCTCCACTTT.